This TCR beta chain was sequenced in a study of cytomegalovirus exposure and HLA in healthy donors (dated 2017 in TCRdb). Background for the entire study: An earlier analysis of approximately 600 of the donors reported 276 Gb of sequence data and around 110 million unique TCR beta sequences from 150 million to 200 million T cells. An early release covering more than 500 HLA-typed donors comprised roughly 300 gigabases of sequencing data and tens of millions of unique TCR sequences. Of the approximately 400 genotyped donors, about 84% fell in the genetic ancestry cluster associated with self-reported Caucasian donors. The study was designed to test whether signatures of past pathogen exposure could be identified by cataloging public T cell receptors. The T cell repertoires of about 700 subjects were profiled by immunosequencing and related to cytomegalovirus serostatus. Besides the first cohort of 550 to 750 subjects, a separate validation cohort made up of 120 different subjects was used. High-throughput TCR immunosequencing, statistical association of individual TCRs with disease status, and machine learning were combined to predict cytomegalovirus infection status. To study patterns of TCR occurrence, a later analysis re-analyzed previously published TCR beta repertoires from hundreds of donors and added high-resolution HLA genotyping. In the later analysis, no new phenotypic data were used to find candidate immune exposures; instead, reliance was placed on TCR beta sequences and their occurrence across donors. In an earlier analysis of 500 to 650 of the donors, high-throughput TCR beta sequencing was used to judge whether each TCR beta V gene segment behaved as functional or pseudogenic. Donor age, sex, ethnicity and CMV serostatus were collected together with the repertoire data. A later genetic analysis took genome-wide SNP genotypes for about three fifths of the roughly 670 donors and used that subset as a discovery cohort. Every repertoire in the discovery cohort had been generated on one and the same sequencing platform. HLA typing included class I and class II loci at four-digit resolution. The number of donors typed differed by locus, with about 629-630 for A, B, C, DRB1 and DQB1, roughly 520 for DQA1, approximately 570 for DPA1, and over 400 for DPB1. A handful of DR-DQ haplotypes were handled as single units for association and clustering because linkage in the cohort was strong. On average, 235,054 unique TCR beta nucleotide sequences were sequenced per donor among 300 to 500 genotyped donors of the cohort, with 15% to 20% of those sequences being non-productive.

CDR1 and CDR2 are drawn from the germline V gene: MGHRA, YSYEKL. The V end loses 0 bases and the J end loses 2 bases, and a stretch of 14 bases separates them. Spanning cysteine to phenylalanine, the CDR3 consists of 17 amino acids. Left in the record is the CDR3 DNA by itself, 51 bases read in frame from the first base. Concerning this clone itself: Its antigen is still unknown. Base quality data are lacking; no much larger clone is found one base away.

The cohort was made up of 500 to 850 healthy bone marrow donors. All cohort members were sampled while nominally healthy, although unrecorded immune exposures were likely present. The donor tested CMV seronegative and was one of the 352 seronegative cohort members. A peripheral blood sample was provided by each donor, and peripheral blood mononuclear cells were used for TCR beta sequencing. The Qiagen DNeasy Blood Extraction Kit was used to extract genomic DNA from the blood cell samples. The library was generated by the immunoSEQ multiplex PCR assay. A mixture of 60 forward primers for TCR Vbeta segments and 13 reverse primers for TCR Jbeta segments was used in the multiplex PCR. The CDR3 region of rearranged TCR beta genes was amplified from genomic DNA with a multiplex PCR assay. On the Illumina HiSeq System, the amplified TCR beta libraries were sequenced as 87-base-pair reads. The study's own analysis went as follows. A later analysis tallied around 80 million unique TCR beta chains across the 666 repertoires, and around 10 million of those chains were shared by two or more donors. Raw reads were error-corrected and collapsed into unique sequences with a nearest-neighbor algorithm that merged closely related sequences to remove PCR and sequencing errors. To assign V, D and J gene segments, CDR3 sequences were aligned to IMGT reference sequences. For a sequence to be retained, a match of at least six nucleotides to both a V gene segment and a J gene segment was required. Rearrangements were called productive when the CDR3 lacked stop codons and stayed in frame with V and J; all others were non-productive. CDR3 was defined according to IMGT convention as the region running from the second conserved V-encoded cysteine to the conserved J-encoded phenylalanine. The earlier analysis of about 590 of the donors excluded sequences that lacked an unambiguous match to a single V gene segment. An earlier analysis of roughly 590 of the donors called V segments functional above 56.7% productive rearrangements and segregating when the between-donor standard deviation exceeded 5%. To diagnose cytomegalovirus status from the catalog of TCR beta chain sequences, a statistical classification framework was built. In a later analysis, V and J genes were assigned by comparing TCR nucleotide sequences against IMGT/GENE-DB human TR gene sequences. Using the TCRdist pipeline, a later analysis assigned CDR3 sequences along with most-parsimonious VDJ recombination scenarios. In a later analysis, every TCR beta chain was defined by the combination of its CDR3 amino acid sequence and its V-gene family, and reads without a unique V-gene family were dropped. To address suspected cross-contamination and a sequencing artifact, a later analysis removed approximately 600 highly shared, low-generation-probability nucleotide sequences. In a later analysis, a clonal expansion index was calculated for each public chain from normalized within-repertoire ranks of inferred template counts. In a later analysis, generation probabilities were computed with a VDJ recombination model fitted to out-of-frame rearrangements, and the resulting probabilities were checked against IGoR. In a later analysis, hypergeometric tests were used to score TCR-TCR, TCR-HLA and TCR-CMV co-occurrence, with a repertoire-size bias correction applied to TCR pairs. False discovery rates were estimated in a later analysis by permuting HLA or CMV assignments 20 times. A later analysis grouped co-occurring TCRs with DBSCAN, adding TCRdist sequence similarity when clustering within HLA-allele-positive subsets. Co-occurrence clustering excluded repertoires with fewer than 30,000 or more than 120,000 public chains, plus five with anomalous nucleotide sharing. Here the immuneACCESS table is served through TCRdb, limited to in-frame sequences with V and J called. Missing clones are a known gap in these copies; in checked studies unresolved V genes cover under half, and the rest lacks a known reason. Clone size and V and J calls were adopted from that table, with D and trimming inferred from the DNA. Counted in this sample were 130,000 to 150,000 clones; roughly 79% of them appeared once. The ten largest clones take up 1.5% to 2% of the sample.

The research as a whole found: A later analysis found that most CMV-associated TCR beta chains appeared HLA-restricted, with HLA associations seemingly driven largely by CMV exposure. Three of the identified cytomegalovirus-associated TCR beta chains were confirmed in vitro to be specific for cytomegalovirus antigens. A later analysis found that HLA-associated TCR beta chains were more clonally expanded and had lower generation probabilities than equally common non-associated chains. Correlated functional status among segregating V segments might reflect linkage disequilibrium, but an unknown experimental factor could not be ruled out. While some public TCRs were present in many individuals, most TCR sequences turned up only very rarely across donors. In a later analysis, some 17,000 TCR beta sequences were associated with specific HLA alleles at a false discovery rate of 0.05. Broadly in line with IMGT annotations, most TCR beta V segments showed up in productive rearrangements about 90% or about 30% of the time in an earlier analysis of approximately 640 of the donors. Several of the top co-occurrence clusters appeared to be linked to parvovirus B19, influenza, CMV and Epstein-Barr virus, according to a later analysis. In the study, about 150 TCR beta chains were listed as associated with cytomegalovirus. V-gene and J-gene trimming of TCR beta chains was associated with a missense DCLRE1C variant in a later genetic analysis, and the association was replicated in an independent cohort. Some IMGT-functional V segments, including TRBV6-2 and TRBV6-3, could not be distinguished by the 87-base-pair reads and were therefore excluded. The only immune exposure information available for the cohort was CMV serostatus. Roughly uniform sequencing depth across donors was assumed in presence/absence analyses, although this assumption may not hold. The classifier was reported to diagnose cytomegalovirus status with high specificity and sensitivity in both the original cohort and the validation cohort. Because counts were too low, seventeen rarely observed V segments, including chromosome 9 orphons, were left out of the earlier analysis of roughly 600 of the donors. Only TCR beta chains were sequenced in this cohort, and the absence of alpha or paired-chain data limited detectable features. When HLA alleles, especially DR and DQ, strongly co-occurred, TCR associations were difficult to assign to individual alleles. In a later genetic analysis, fewer N-insertions in productive TCRs were reported among donors in an Asian-associated ancestry cluster than the roughly 640-donor mean. The authors suggested that the approach could potentially be extended to other disease states and immunological phenotypes. A group of highly shared sequence variants was considered likely to be a technical artifact of the sequencing pipeline. A further reported finding was that TCR beta sequences accurately predicted the HLA-A and HLA-B alleles for most subjects in the first cohort. Because HLA typing was missing for some donors at each locus, association tests included only the typed subset. A later analysis found that TCR association rates varied across HLA loci, with DRB1 alleles showing the most associated TCRs and HLA-C alleles the fewest.

The receptor comes from a woman aged 25 to 39 in good health and CMV-seronegative. Sequences were obtained from PBMCs. The rearranged chain carries TRBV4-1 and TRBJ1-3, with the D gene call left open. The CDR3 sequence is CASSQDMGFTPGNTIYF. The nucleotide sequence is TGCGCCAGCAGCCAAGATATGGGCTTCACACCTGGAAACACCATATATTTT.